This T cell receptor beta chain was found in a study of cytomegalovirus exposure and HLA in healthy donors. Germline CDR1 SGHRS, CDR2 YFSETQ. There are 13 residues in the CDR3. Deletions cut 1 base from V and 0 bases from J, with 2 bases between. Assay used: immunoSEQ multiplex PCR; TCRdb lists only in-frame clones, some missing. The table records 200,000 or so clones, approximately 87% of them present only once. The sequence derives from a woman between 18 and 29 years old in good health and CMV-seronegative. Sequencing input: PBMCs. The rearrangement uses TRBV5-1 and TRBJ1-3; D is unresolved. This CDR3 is CASSLSSGNTIYF. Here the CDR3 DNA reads TGCGCCAGCAGCTTGAGCTCTGGAAACACCATATATTTT.